This T cell receptor (beta chain) was obtained from a study of CD8 T cells in ankylosing spondylitis. V dropped 5 bases and J dropped 5 bases, with 16 bases sitting between them. CDR1 and CDR2 (germline): MNHEY, SVGAGI. The CDR3 has 15 residues. In TCRdb, the 5' RACE reads were re-called with MiXCR into one record per CDR3 protein. The sample yields approximately 300,000 distinct CDR3 sequences, more than 20% seen once. Ten or more counts support this clonotype. The chain links TRBV6-5 to TRBJ1-5; a weak D match, TRBD1 (5 bases). The sequenced material came from blood, either unsorted or a sorted T cell fraction (not recorded which). The TCR comes from a female donor with ankylosing spondylitis or in good health (not recorded which). DNA for the CDR3: TGTGCCAGCAGTACGGCGGGGGGGGGAGATCAGCCCCAGCATTTT. Translating it yields CASSTAGGGDQPQHF.